This TCR beta chain comes out of a study of blood T cell repertoires in COVID-19. Study-wide context: COVID-19 samples from acute and convalescent phases originated in the United States, Italy and Spain. T cells, B-cell-depleted T cells, or PBMCs supplied cDNA or gDNA.

V shed 5 bases, J shed 7 bases, and the junction held 7 bases outside the gene matches. This CDR3 has 14 residues. Germline CDR1 is WNHNN and CDR2 is SYGVQD (reference sequence). Data came from immunoSEQ multiplex PCR; TCRdb stores just in-frame clones and leaves some out. This repertoire shows some 400,000 clones, about 90% found once; its top ten account for 1.7%. Clinical histories supplied by participants themselves formed the basis of cohort assignment. The TCR comes from a woman in her twenties or thirties who had recovered from COVID-19. The sample taken for sequencing was PBMCs or T cells enriched from blood (not recorded which). The chain employs TRBV10-1 and TRBJ2-3; 9 nucleotides align to TRBD2. CDR3 sequence: CASSMGLARNTQYF. The CDR3 DNA follows: TGCGCCAGCAGTATGGGACTAGCAAGAAATACGCAGTATTTT.